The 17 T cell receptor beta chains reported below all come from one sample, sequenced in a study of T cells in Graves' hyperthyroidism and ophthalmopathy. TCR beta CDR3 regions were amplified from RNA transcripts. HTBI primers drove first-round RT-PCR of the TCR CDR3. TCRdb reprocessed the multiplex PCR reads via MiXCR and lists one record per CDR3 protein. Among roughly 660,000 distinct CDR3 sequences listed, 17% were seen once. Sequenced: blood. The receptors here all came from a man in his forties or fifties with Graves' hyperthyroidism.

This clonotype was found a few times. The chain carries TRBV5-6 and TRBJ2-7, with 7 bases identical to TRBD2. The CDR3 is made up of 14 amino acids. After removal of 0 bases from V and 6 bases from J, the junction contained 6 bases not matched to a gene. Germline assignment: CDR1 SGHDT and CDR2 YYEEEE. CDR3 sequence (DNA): TGTGCCAGCAGCTTGGGAGCGGGGCCGGTCGAGCAGTACTTC. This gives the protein CASSLGAGPVEQYF.

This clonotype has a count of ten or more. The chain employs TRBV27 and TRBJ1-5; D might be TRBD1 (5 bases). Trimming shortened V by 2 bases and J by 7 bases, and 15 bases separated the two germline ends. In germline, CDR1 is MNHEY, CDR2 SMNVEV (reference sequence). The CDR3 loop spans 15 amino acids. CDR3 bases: TGTGCCAGCAGTTTAAGTGGCCAGGGCGGACAGCCCCAGCATTTT. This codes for CASSLSGQGGQPQHF.

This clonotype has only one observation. The CDR3 is CAWSPTGGGSNQPQHF. The DNA of the CDR3 is TGTGCCTGGAGTCCTACGGGGGGCGGGAGCAATCAGCCCCAGCATTTT. The J gene is TRBJ1-5, the V gene TRBV30; perhaps TRBD1 as D (6 bases). The CDR3 is 16 amino acids. Trimming shortened V by 2 bases and J by 1 base, and 15 bases separated the two germline ends. Germline V lookup: CDR1 GTSNPN, CDR2 SVGIG (reference sequence).

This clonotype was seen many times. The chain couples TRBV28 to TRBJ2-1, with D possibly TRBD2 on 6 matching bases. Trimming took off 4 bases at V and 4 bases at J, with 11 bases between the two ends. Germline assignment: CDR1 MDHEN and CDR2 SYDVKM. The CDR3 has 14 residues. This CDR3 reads CASSWGLNYNEQFF. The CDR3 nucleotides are TGTGCCAGCAGTTGGGGACTCAATTACAATGAGCAGTTCTTC.

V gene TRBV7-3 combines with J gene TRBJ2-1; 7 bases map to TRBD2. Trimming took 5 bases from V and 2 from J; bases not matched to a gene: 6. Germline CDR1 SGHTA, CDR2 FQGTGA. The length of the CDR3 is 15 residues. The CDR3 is CASSQTREAYNEQFF. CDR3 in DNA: TGTGCCAGCAGCCAGACCCGGGAGGCCTACAATGAGCAGTTCTTC. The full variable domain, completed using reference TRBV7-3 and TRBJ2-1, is GAGVSQTPSNKVTEKGKYVELRCDPISGHTALYWYRQSLGQGPEFLIYFQGTGAADDSGLPNDRFFAVRPEGSVSTLKIQRTERGDSAVYLCASSQTREAYNEQFFGPGTRLTVL.

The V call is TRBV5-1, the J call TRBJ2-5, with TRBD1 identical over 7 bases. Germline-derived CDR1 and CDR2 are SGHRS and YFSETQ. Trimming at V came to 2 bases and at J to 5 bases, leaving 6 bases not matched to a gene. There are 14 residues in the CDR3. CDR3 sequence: CASSLQGSLETQYF. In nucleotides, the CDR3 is TGCGCCAGCAGCTTACAGGGGAGTCTGGAGACCCAGTACTTC.

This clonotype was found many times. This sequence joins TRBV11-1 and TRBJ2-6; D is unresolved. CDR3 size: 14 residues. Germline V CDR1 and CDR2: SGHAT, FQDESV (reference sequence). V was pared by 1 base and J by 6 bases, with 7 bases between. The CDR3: CASSLGSEANVLTF. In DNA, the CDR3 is TGTGCCAGCAGCTTAGGATCAGAGGCCAACGTCCTGACTTTC. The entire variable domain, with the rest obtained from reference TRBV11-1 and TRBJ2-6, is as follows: EAEVAQSPRYKITEKSQAVAFWCDPISGHATLYWYRQILGQGPELLVQFQDESVVDDSQLPKDRFSAERLKGVDSTLKIQPAELGDSAMYLCASSLGSEANVLTFGAGSRLTVL.

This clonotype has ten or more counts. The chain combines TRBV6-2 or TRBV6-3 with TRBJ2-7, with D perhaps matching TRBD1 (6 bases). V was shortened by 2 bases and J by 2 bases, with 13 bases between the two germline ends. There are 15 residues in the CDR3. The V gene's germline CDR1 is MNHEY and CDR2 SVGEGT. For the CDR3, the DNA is TGTGCCAGCAGTTACCTGACAGGCCCCACCTACGAGCAGTACTTC. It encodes CASSYLTGPTYEQYF.

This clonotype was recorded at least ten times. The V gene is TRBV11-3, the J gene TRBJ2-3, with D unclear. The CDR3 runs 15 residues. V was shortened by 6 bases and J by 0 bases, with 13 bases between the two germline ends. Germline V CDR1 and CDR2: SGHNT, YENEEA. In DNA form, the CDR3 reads TGTGCCAGCAGTACCGACGTTTCTAGCACAGATACGCAGTATTTT. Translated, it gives CASSTDVSSTDTQYF.

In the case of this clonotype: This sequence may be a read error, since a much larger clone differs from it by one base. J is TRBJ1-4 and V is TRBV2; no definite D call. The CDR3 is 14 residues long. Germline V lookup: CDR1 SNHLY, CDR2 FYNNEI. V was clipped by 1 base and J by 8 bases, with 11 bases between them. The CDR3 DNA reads TGTGCCAGCAGTGAAGTTACACTAGAGGAAAAACTGTTTTTT. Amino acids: CASSEVTLEEKLFF.

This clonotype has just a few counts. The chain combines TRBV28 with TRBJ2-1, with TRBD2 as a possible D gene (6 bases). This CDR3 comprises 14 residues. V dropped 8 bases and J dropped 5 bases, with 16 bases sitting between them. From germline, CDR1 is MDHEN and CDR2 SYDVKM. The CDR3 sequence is CASRSGGTNNEQFF. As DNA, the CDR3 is TGTGCCAGCCGGAGCGGCGGGACGAACAATGAGCAGTTCTTC. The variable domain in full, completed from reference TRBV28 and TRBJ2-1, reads DVKVTQSSRYLVKRTGEKVFLECVQDMDHENMFWYRQDPGLGLRLIYFSYDVKMKEKGDIPEGYSVSREKKERFSLILESASTNQTSMYLCASRSGGTNNEQFFGPGTRLTVL.

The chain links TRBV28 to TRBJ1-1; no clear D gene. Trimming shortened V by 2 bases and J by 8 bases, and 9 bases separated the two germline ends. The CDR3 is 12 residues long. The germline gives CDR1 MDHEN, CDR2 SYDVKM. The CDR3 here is CASSLPHLEAFF. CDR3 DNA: TGTGCCAGCAGTTTACCTCATCTCGAAGCTTTCTTT.

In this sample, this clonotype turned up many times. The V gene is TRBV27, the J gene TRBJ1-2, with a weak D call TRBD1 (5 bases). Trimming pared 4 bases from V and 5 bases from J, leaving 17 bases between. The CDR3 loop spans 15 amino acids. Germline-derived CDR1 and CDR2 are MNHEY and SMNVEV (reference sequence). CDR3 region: CASSSLPGTGYGYTF. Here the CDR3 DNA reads TGTGCCAGCAGTTCCCTCCCAGGGACGGGATATGGCTACACCTTC.

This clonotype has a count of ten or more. The CDR3 region has the DNA TGTGCCAGCAGCCCGACCGGGACTAGCGGGAGGGGGGATGAGCAGTTCTTC. Its protein product is CASSPTGTSGRGDEQFF. V is TRBV7-3 and J is TRBJ2-1; 16 bases line up with TRBD2. V gave up 5 bases and J gave up 8 bases; unmatched junction bases: 9. The germline gives CDR1 SGHTA, CDR2 FQGTGA. CDR3 length equals 17 residues.

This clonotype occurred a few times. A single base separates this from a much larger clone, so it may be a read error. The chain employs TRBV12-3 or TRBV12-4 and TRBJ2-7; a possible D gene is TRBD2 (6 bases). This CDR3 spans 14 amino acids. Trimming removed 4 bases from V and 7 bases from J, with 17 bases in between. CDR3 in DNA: TGTGCCAGCAGTTCATTCGGGAGTTCACGTGAGCAGTACTTC. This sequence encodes CASSSFGSSREQYF.

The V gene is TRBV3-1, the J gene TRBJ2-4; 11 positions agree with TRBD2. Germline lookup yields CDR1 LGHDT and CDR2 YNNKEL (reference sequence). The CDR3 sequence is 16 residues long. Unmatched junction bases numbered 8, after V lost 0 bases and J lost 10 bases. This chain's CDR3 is CASSQDIGLAGIIQYF. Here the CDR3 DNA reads TGTGCCAGCAGCCAAGATATCGGACTAGCGGGTATAATTCAGTACTTC.

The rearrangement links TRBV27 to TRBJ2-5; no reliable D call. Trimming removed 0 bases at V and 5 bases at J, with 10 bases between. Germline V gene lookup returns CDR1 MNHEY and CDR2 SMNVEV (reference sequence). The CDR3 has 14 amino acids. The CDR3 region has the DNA TGTGCCAGCAGTTTATCTTTGCAGTGGGAGACCCAGTACTTC. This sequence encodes CASSLSLQWETQYF.